This TCR beta chain appears in the sequencing data of a study of cytomegalovirus exposure and HLA in healthy donors. Germline V gene sequence: CDR1 KGHSH, CDR2 LQKENI. The CDR3 loop spans 15 amino acids. The V gene end was trimmed by 3 bases and the J gene end by 5 bases; junction bases not matched to a gene: 7. Amplification used 60 Vbeta primers and 13 Jbeta primers. The authors' processing: In a later analysis, 8.5 million to 14 million of around 75 million unique beta chains occurred in at least two donors. Produced via immunoSEQ multiplex PCR; TCRdb's table is partial and in-frame only. The D gene and trimming were derived from the DNA, and the V and J assignments and clone size from that table. This table holds 95,000 to 100,000 clones, around 77% found once.

The rearrangement links TRBV18 to TRBJ1-2, with TRBD1 identical over 9 bases. Sequencing used PBMCs. The sequence came from a female donor in good health and CMV-seronegative. The CDR3 region is CASSPRTGARYGYTF. In DNA, the CDR3 is TGTGCCAGCTCACCTCGGACAGGGGCCCGGTATGGCTACACCTTC.